This TCR beta chain was identified in a study of blood T cells in healthy people across ages. Findings and limits, study-wide: The long-lived group displayed more naive CD4+ cells, plus higher diversity, than the aged donors did. Per-million-T-cell TCR beta diversity fell roughly linearly with age.

Primed by a sample-barcoded 5' primer and a J-beta primer mix, a second PCR proceeded for about 6 to 12 cycles. The template-switch adaptor was a 5' adaptor with 12 random nucleotides. It tagged each cDNA molecule. TCRdb used MiXCR to reprocess the 5' RACE reads, holding one entry per CDR3 protein. The data show more than 650,000 distinct CDR3 sequences, with 22% seen just once and around a fifth held by the top ten. The CDR3 totals 12 residues. The V gene's germline CDR1 is SGDLS and CDR2 YYNGEE. Trimming left V 0 bases short and J 8 bases short, with 5 bases between. A note on this clonotype: Its antigen is undetermined.

The clonotype originates from a man between 65 and 85 years old in good health. Sequencing was performed on blood. This chain joins TRBV9 and TRBJ1-4, with a weak D call TRBD1 (5 bases). The CDR3 protein is CASSVEGEKLFF. The CDR3 bases are TGTGCCAGCAGCGTAGAGGGGGAAAAACTGTTTTTT.